These T cell receptor beta chains were read from a single sample in a study of cytomegalovirus exposure and HLA in healthy donors. TCRdb keeps only in-frame clones here, not all; method: immunoSEQ multiplex PCR. The sample comprises fewer than 200,000 clones, about 82% of which are singletons, and 0.7% to 0.95% rests with the top ten. The sample taken for sequencing was PBMCs. These receptors all stem from a woman between 18 and 29 years old in good health and CMV-seronegative. CDR3s leave out the opening cysteine and the closing phenylalanine or tryptophan. The order of the fields is V gene, CDR3 protein.

V gene: TRBV28; CDR3 protein: ASSSTGTGPYNEQF
V gene: TRBV6-5; CDR3 protein: ASKLGQLYGYT
V gene: TRBV9; CDR3 protein: ASSARWRDSIGYT
V gene: TRBV18; CDR3 protein: ASSTDRGHVQPQH
V gene: TRBV4-1; CDR3 protein: ASSQTLSPKETQY
V gene: TRBV19; CDR3 protein: ASSTSDYYEQY
V gene: TRBV9; CDR3 protein: ASSVVGGFSYNEQF
V gene: TRBV9; CDR3 protein: ASSISGLAGVGETQY
V gene: TRBV7-9; CDR3 protein: ASSLAGLYEQY
V gene: TRBV20-1; CDR3 protein: SARGSYEQY
V gene: TRBV6-1; CDR3 protein: ASSPRQGPYEQY
V gene: TRBV28; CDR3 protein: ASSLSRREGTYEQY
V gene: TRBV19; CDR3 protein: ASSMPEGGGYGYT
V gene: TRBV19; CDR3 protein: ASSIAGGPLEQF
V gene: TRBV18; CDR3 protein: ASSKRGEAEAF
V gene: TRBV5-4; CDR3 protein: ASSSDRLYGYT
V gene: TRBV11-3; CDR3 protein: ASSSPPEEGYT
V gene: TRBV21-1; CDR3 protein: ASSLSRDRGRLAKNIQY
V gene: TRBV9; CDR3 protein: ASSRTGGLETQY
V gene: TRBV2; CDR3 protein: ASSSGTGQGEKLF
V gene: TRBV5-1; CDR3 protein: ASSGTSRDTQY
V gene: TRBV6-4; CDR3 protein: ASSVGLAGNTDTQY
V gene: TRBV5-4; CDR3 protein: ASSRGQDGYT
V gene: TRBV30; CDR3 protein: AWSRTHTYEQY
V gene: TRBV2; CDR3 protein: ATGQVLANEKLF
V gene: TRBV7-6; CDR3 protein: ASSLPPTDTQY
V gene: TRBV2; CDR3 protein: ASSAWQGAGEQY
V gene: TRBV19; CDR3 protein: ASSIGGGRGRWGNEQF
V gene: TRBV30; CDR3 protein: AWSVHDLNTEAF
V gene: TRBV19; CDR3 protein: ASSRPGQGWNEQF
V gene: TRBV5-6; CDR3 protein: ASSLAVPGLAGGEDTQY
V gene: TRBV2; CDR3 protein: ASSENRGSNQPQH
V gene: TRBV6-4; CDR3 protein: ASSSSSGLAGEQF
V gene: TRBV29-1; CDR3 protein: SAGLDRALYNEQF
V gene: TRBV5-1; CDR3 protein: ASSFSGGTKNIQY
V gene: TRBV6-5; CDR3 protein: ASRTGAADYGYT
V gene: TRBV19; CDR3 protein: ASSPLGGDKGIYEQY
V gene: TRBV21-1; CDR3 protein: ASSWGGTEAF
V gene: TRBV18; CDR3 protein: ASSPPGTSAYEQY
V gene: TRBV30; CDR3 protein: ACIQGARDYGYT
V gene: TRBV18; CDR3 protein: ASSPMEGEQY
V gene: TRBV14; CDR3 protein: ASSQDSIAGGRYNEQF